This T cell receptor (beta chain) was observed in a study of patients and donors after allogeneic stem cell transplantation. TCRdb independently ran MiXCR on the RT-PCR reads; one entry per CDR3 protein. The sample yields approximately 200,000 distinct CDR3 sequences, 11% to 15% seen once. With 2 bases clipped from V and 5 bases from J, the junction kept 17 bases outside the gene matches. Per germline, CDR1 SGHAT and CDR2 FQNNGV. The CDR3 spans 19 residues. The genes are TRBV11-2 and TRBJ2-5, with 10 positions matching TRBD2. The receptor was derived from a human donor who was either an allogeneic HSCT recipient or a stem cell or donor lymphocyte infusion donor (not recorded which). It is not recorded whose cells these are; they may come from a transplant donor. Source material: blood, either unsorted or a sorted T cell fraction (not recorded which). The CDR3 DNA reads TGTGCCAGCAGCTTAACCGCTTTGAGCGGGGGGGCGCGCTCGGAGACCCAGTACTTC. Its protein product is CASSLTALSGGARSETQYF.